Below, 12 T cell receptor beta chains from the same sample are listed, as sequenced in a study of T cells in Graves' hyperthyroidism and ophthalmopathy. The CDR3 regions of TCR beta were amplified from RNA transcripts. Primed by the HTBI set, a first-round RT-PCR was run on the TCR CDR3. Via MiXCR, TCRdb re-called the multiplex PCR reads, giving one row per CDR3 protein. The sample includes over 150,000 distinct CDR3 sequences, roughly a sixth of them seen just once. The sample taken for sequencing was blood. The receptors here all came from a woman between 50 and 59 years old with Graves' hyperthyroidism.

There are many counts of this clonotype. The chain uses TRBV27 and TRBJ1-6; a weak D match, TRBD1 (5 bases). The CDR3 runs to 14 residues. The V gene lost 3 bases and the J gene lost 5 bases, with 8 bases spanning the gap. Germline V gene lookup returns CDR1 MNHEY and CDR2 SMNVEV (reference sequence). CDR3 sequence (DNA): TGTGCCAGCAGTTTTGTCAGGGATAATTCACCCCTCCACTTT. Protein product: CASSFVRDNSPLHF.

This clonotype has ten or more counts. V is TRBV20-1 and J is TRBJ1-4; D uncertain. Trimming shortened V by 0 bases and J by 4 bases, and 15 bases separated the two germline ends. The germline gives CDR1 DFQATT, CDR2 SNEGSKA (reference sequence). CDR3 size: 16 residues. The CDR3 loop reads CSARDLLGILNEKLFF. DNA of the CDR3: TGCAGTGCTAGAGATCTGTTGGGCATCCTTAATGAAAAACTGTTTTTT.

Ten or more counts support this clonotype. CDR3 sequence (DNA): TGTGCCAGCAGTTTACCAGAATACAATGAGCAGTTCTTC. It codes for CASSLPEYNEQFF. This sequence joins TRBV12-3 or TRBV12-4 and TRBJ2-1; D ambiguous. This CDR3 region has 13 residues. V lost 2 bases and J lost 4, with 6 bases in between.

V is TRBV27 and J is TRBJ1-2; the D is unclear. The germline gives CDR1 MNHEY, CDR2 SMNVEV (reference sequence). V gave up 5 bases and J gave up 4 bases, with 11 bases separating them. CDR3 length: 13 amino acids. This chain's CDR3 is CASSREGIYGYTF. In DNA, the CDR3 is TGTGCCAGCAGTCGCGAGGGAATCTATGGCTACACCTTC.

The gene calls are TRBV11-2 and TRBJ2-1, with 15 bases lining up with TRBD2. This CDR3 has 14 amino acids. Per germline, CDR1 SGHAT and CDR2 FQNNGV. V lost 4 bases, J lost 9 bases, and 1 base stayed unmatched. Here the CDR3 DNA reads TGTGCCAGCAGCTCGGGACTAGCGGGAGGTGAGCAGTTCTTC. Residues: CASSSGLAGGEQFF.

This rearrangement joins TRBV5-1 to TRBJ2-5; 8 nucleotides match TRBD2. CDR3 size: 16 residues. CDR1 is SGHRS, CDR2 YFSETQ, per germline. V was pared by 6 bases and J by 1 base, with 11 bases of the junction left unmatched. CDR3 sequence reads: CASNPIGSGTQETQYF. The CDR3 DNA follows: TGCGCCAGCAACCCAATAGGTAGCGGGACCCAAGAGACCCAGTACTTC.

Notes on this clonotype: A much larger clone lies a single base off, so this may be a read error. The V gene is TRBV6-2 or TRBV6-3, the J gene TRBJ2-1, with TRBD2 matching over 7 bases. J was trimmed by 0 bases and V by 2 bases; bases with no gene match: 10. CDR3 length: 18 residues. Germline CDR1 and CDR2: MNHEY and SVGEGT. CDR3 coding DNA: TGTGCCAGCAGTTACACCGTTTCTAGCGGTAGCTCCTACAATGAGCAGTTCTTC. Its translation: CASSYTVSSGSSYNEQFF.

A few counts support this clonotype. The chain is built from TRBV7-3 and TRBJ2-1; D may be TRBD1 (5 bases). Germline values: CDR1 SGHTA, CDR2 FQGTGA. This CDR3 contains 16 residues. V shed 6 bases and J shed 9 bases, with 24 bases lying between them. CDR3 sequence: CASSPSLGDVSPEQFF. CDR3 in DNA: TGTGCCAGCAGTCCGAGTCTAGGGGATGTATCACCTGAGCAGTTCTTC.

This clonotype appeared a few times. The V and J genes are TRBV6-1 and TRBJ2-5; tentative D call: TRBD1 (6 bases). The V gene lost 7 bases and the J gene lost 0 bases, with 15 bases spanning the gap. The germline CDR1 and CDR2 sequences are MNHNS and SASEGT. This CDR3 is 15 amino acids long. The CDR3 sequence is CASKRAGVYQETQYF. In DNA, the CDR3 is TGTGCCAGCAAACGGGCAGGGGTGTACCAAGAGACCCAGTACTTC.

This clonotype was counted a few times. V is TRBV24-1 and J is TRBJ2-5, with 9 bases fitting TRBD2. J gave up 4 bases and V 3 bases, and 8 bases lay outside the gene matches. CDR1 is KGHDR and CDR2 is SFDVKD in the germline V gene. This CDR3 contains 16 residues. This chain's CDR3 is CATSDRGGRARETQYF. CDR3 bases: TGTGCCACCAGTGATCGTGGCGGGAGGGCCCGAGAGACCCAGTACTTC.

This clonotype was seen only a few times. The V call is TRBV28, the J call TRBJ1-4, with 7 bases that match TRBD1. There are 15 residues in the CDR3. V shed 6 bases and J 8 bases; nucleotides not matched to a gene: 12. Germline CDR1 and CDR2: MDHEN and SYDVKM. CDR3 nucleotides: TGTGCCAGCAGCACACGGACAGGCGTGAGCGAAAAACTGTTTTTT. It encodes CASSTRTGVSEKLFF.

This clonotype was recorded many times. V and J are TRBV6-1 and TRBJ1-1; 8 nucleotides match TRBD1. J was trimmed by 2 bases and V by 6 bases; bases with no gene match: 5. CDR3 size: 14 residues. Germline V gives CDR1 MNHNS, CDR2 SASEGT. Here the CDR3 DNA reads TGTGCCAGCAGCCCCCCAGGGGGCAACACTGAAGCTTTCTTT. It is translated as CASSPPGGNTEAFF.